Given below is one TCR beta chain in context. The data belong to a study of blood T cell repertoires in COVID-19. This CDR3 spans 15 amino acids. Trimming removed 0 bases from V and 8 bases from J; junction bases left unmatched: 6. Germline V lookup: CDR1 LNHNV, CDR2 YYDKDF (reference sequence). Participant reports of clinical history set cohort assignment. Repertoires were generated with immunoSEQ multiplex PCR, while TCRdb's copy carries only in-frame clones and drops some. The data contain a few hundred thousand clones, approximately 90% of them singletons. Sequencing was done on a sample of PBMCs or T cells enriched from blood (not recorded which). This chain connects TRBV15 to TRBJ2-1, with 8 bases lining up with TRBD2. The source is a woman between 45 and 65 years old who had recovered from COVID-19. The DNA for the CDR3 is TGTGCCACCAGCAGAGATGGGACTAGAGTTTATGAGCAGTTCTTC. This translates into CATSRDGTRVYEQFF.